These T cell receptor beta chains were read from a single sample in a study of vaccination and CD4 T cells after COVID-19. TCRdb processed the PCR reads anew with MiXCR; each CDR3 protein has one entry. The table shows 15,000 to 25,000 distinct CDR3 sequences, with under 80% occurring only once. Their antigens are not known. The sample was CD4+ T cells from blood, cultured in vitro. The receptors come from a human donor who had recovered from COVID-19. Both conserved end residues are part of each CDR3. The D gene is left open where the match is weak. Where a row states a size, it is once, few, many or the class of an expanded clone; other rows omit it.

>TRBJ1-6|TRBV27|TRBD1|few
TGTGCCAGCAGTTCCGGGACAGGGTGGGCACCCCTCCACTTT
CASSSGTGWAPLHF
>TRBJ1-2|TRBV2|.|.
TGTGCCAGCAGTGAACTGGGTCGCAACTATGGCTACACCTTC
CASSELGRNYGYTF
>TRBJ1-4|TRBV7-8|.|.
TGTGCCAGCAGCTTAGTGCCCGGCGATTCAGGGGAACTGTTTTTT
CASSLVPGDSGELFF
>TRBJ1-2|TRBV20-1|TRBD1|.
TGCAGTGCTAGGGGCCCTTTTGTCGGGACAGAGAAGATATTGCGGGGCTACACCTTC
CSARGPFVGTEKILRGYTF
>TRBJ2-3|TRBV7-3|.|.
TGTGCCAGCAGCTCGCGGGACCCCACAGATACGCAGTATTTT
CASSSRDPTDTQYF
>TRBJ2-7|TRBV6-1|TRBD1|.
TGTGCCAGCAGGGCCGGGACAGGTGGTAGCGAGCAGTACTTC
CASRAGTGGSEQYF
>TRBJ2-1|TRBV10-1|.|.
TGCGCCAGCAGCCCAGGTAACAATGAGCAGTTCTTC
CASSPGNNEQFF
>TRBJ1-6|TRBV20-1|.|few
TGCAGTGCTAGAGATCAGGGGCCTTCACCCCTCCACTTT
CSARDQGPSPLHF
>TRBJ2-6|TRBV19|.|.
TGTGCCAGTAGCCATCCAGGGGCTGGGGCCAACGTCCTGACTTTC
CASSHPGAGANVLTF
>TRBJ1-5|TRBV19|TRBD1|.
TGTGCCAGTAGTTTTCGGGACAGCCAGCCCCAGCATTTT
CASSFRDSQPQHF
>TRBJ2-5|TRBV30|.|.
TGTGCCTGGAACCCCCCAGCCGAAGAGACCCAGTACTTC
CAWNPPAEETQYF
>TRBJ2-3|TRBV9|.|.
TGTGCCAGCAGCCCAGGGACGGTGGGCACAGATACGCAGTATTTT
CASSPGTVGTDTQYF
>TRBJ1-2|TRBV4-1|.|.
TGCGCCAGCAGCCAAGGCGACTATGGCTACACCTTC
CASSQGDYGYTF
>TRBJ1-2|TRBV5-1|.|.
TGCGCCAGCAGGTCCGATGCCGGGCAGGGGAAAGGCTACACCTTC
CASRSDAGQGKGYTF
>TRBJ1-5|TRBV12-3/TRBV12-4|.|.
TGTGCCAGCAGTTTACAGGGAGGACAGCCCCAGCATTTT
CASSLQGGQPQHF
>TRBJ1-1|TRBV27|.|.
TGTGCCAGCAGACCGATACCGGGGATCGAAGCTTTCTTT
CASRPIPGIEAFF
>TRBJ2-2|TRBV18|TRBD1|.
TGTGCCAGCTCAGGGCCGGGACAGGTCACCGGGGAGCTGTTTTTT
CASSGPGQVTGELFF
>TRBJ1-6|TRBV20-1|.|.
TGCAGTGCTCCCCGGGGGGCTAATAATTCACCCCTCCACTTT
CSAPRGANNSPLHF
>TRBJ2-4|TRBV15|.|.
TGTGCCACCAGCAGAGCCCTAGCCAAAAACATTCAGTACTTC
CATSRALAKNIQYF
>TRBJ2-2|TRBV4-1|.|.
TGCGCCAGCAGCCAAGTGACCCTCGGAATTCCCGGGGAGCTGTTTTTT
CASSQVTLGIPGELFF
>TRBJ2-2|TRBV7-9|.|few
TGTGCCAGCAGCTTACGGGATCTATATGCAGCCGGGGAGCTGTTTTTT
CASSLRDLYAAGELFF
>TRBJ1-1|TRBV20-1|.|.
TGCAGTGCTAGAGGGAAAAGGCGAGCTGAAGCTTTCTTT
CSARGKRRAEAFF
>TRBJ2-3|TRBV15|TRBD2|.
TGTGCCACCAGCAGTAGGAGCGGGACTGGCACAGATACGCAGTATTTT
CATSSRSGTGTDTQYF
>TRBJ1-2|TRBV4-1|.|.
TGCGCCAGCAGCCAAGAGGTTCTAGGGCCCCAAGACTATGGCTACACCTTC
CASSQEVLGPQDYGYTF
>TRBJ2-3|TRBV7-6|.|.
TGTGCCAGCAGCCCCCAATTAGGGGTCGCGTTATATACGCAGTATTTT
CASSPQLGVALYTQYF
>TRBJ1-1|TRBV18|.|.
TGTGCCAGCTCACCAGAAACACAGGATGAGGCTTTCTTT
CASSPETQDEAFF
>TRBJ1-5|TRBV21-1|.|.
TGTGCCAGCAGCCCAAGGACAGCTCAGGCAGGTCAGCCCCAGCATTTT
CASSPRTAQAGQPQHF
>TRBJ1-6|TRBV20-1|.|few
TGCAGTGCTAGTATTTATTGGGGCAGGGACCTTTCACCCCTCCACTTT
CSASIYWGRDLSPLHF
>TRBJ1-2|TRBV19|.|few
TGTGCCAGTAGGAAGGGGGACTATGGCTACACCTTC
CASRKGDYGYTF
>TRBJ1-1|TRBV19|.|.
TGTGCCAGTAGTATAGATCTATACCGAGCCGGCACTGAAGCTTTCTTT
CASSIDLYRAGTEAFF
>TRBJ2-7|TRBV7-3|.|.
TGTGCCAGCAGCTCGAGCCCAGGGAACGAGCAGTACTTC
CASSSSPGNEQYF
>TRBJ2-7|TRBV23-1|TRBD2|once
TGCGCCAGCAGTCACCCCGGACTAGCGGGGCCCTACGAGCAGTACTTC
CASSHPGLAGPYEQYF
>TRBJ1-5|TRBV11-3|.|.
TGTGCCAGCAGCTTAGATGGGAACAGGGCGCGTCCCCAGCATTTT
CASSLDGNRARPQHF
>TRBJ1-1|TRBV19|.|.
TGTGCCAGTAGTATTAGGGAGAACACTGAAGCTTTCTTT
CASSIRENTEAFF
>TRBJ1-5|TRBV7-8|.|.
TGTGCCAGCAGCAAGAGCCCCCAGAAGAACAATCAGCCCCAGCATTTT
CASSKSPQKNNQPQHF
>TRBJ2-7|TRBV5-4|.|.
TGTGCCAGCAGCTCCCAGTTGCAGGGGTCCTACGAGCAGTACTTC
CASSSQLQGSYEQYF
>TRBJ2-7|TRBV20-1|.|few
TGCAGTGCTAGAATTGACAAGCCCCCCTACGAGCAGTACTTC
CSARIDKPPYEQYF
>TRBJ1-6|TRBV2|.|few
TGTGCCAGCAGTTTGGACCCGGGAGGAAATTCACCCCTCCACTTT
CASSLDPGGNSPLHF
>TRBJ2-7|TRBV27|.|.
TGTGCCAGCAGTCCCCCTAGGGTTTACGAGCAGTACTTC
CASSPPRVYEQYF
>TRBJ1-1|TRBV7-9|.|.
TGTGCCAGCAGCTCCAGCAACACTGAAGCTTTCTTT
CASSSSNTEAFF
>TRBJ2-3|TRBV20-1|.|.
TGCAGTGCTGCCTCCGGGACGAGGGATACAGATACGCAGTATTTT
CSAASGTRDTDTQYF
>TRBJ2-7|TRBV20-1|.|.
TGCAGTGCTAGAGATGAGGGCAGGGGCCCCTCCTACGAGCAGTACTTC
CSARDEGRGPSYEQYF
>TRBJ2-3|TRBV19|TRBD1|once
TGTGCCAGTAGTATAGGGACCGGGACAGGGAAGACAGATACGCAGTATTTT
CASSIGTGTGKTDTQYF
>TRBJ2-3|TRBV20-1|TRBD1|.
TGCAGTGCTCCGGGACAGGGTTACACAGATACGCAGTATTTT
CSAPGQGYTDTQYF
>TRBJ1-5|TRBV19|.|.
TGTGCCAGTCATTACTCCACAGGGAACAATCAGCCCCAGCATTTT
CASHYSTGNNQPQHF
>TRBJ2-7|TRBV20-1|TRBD2|.
TGCAGTGCTCCCGGTCTAGCGGGGGCCTACGAGCAGTACTTC
CSAPGLAGAYEQYF
>TRBJ2-3|TRBV6-1|TRBD2|.
TGTGCCAGCATTAGCGGGAGAGGTCGGAGTGATACGCAGTATTTT
CASISGRGRSDTQYF
>TRBJ1-2|TRBV4-1|.|.
TGCGCCAGCAGCCAAGTTTTGAATCTTAGGGGTACCTATGGCTACACCTTC
CASSQVLNLRGTYGYTF
>TRBJ1-1|TRBV7-2|.|few
TGTGCCAGCAGCCGAATGGTGAGCACTGAAGCTTTCTTT
CASSRMVSTEAFF
>TRBJ2-7|TRBV7-9|.|.
TGTGCCAGCAGCTTAGTCGCCTACGAGCAGTACTTC
CASSLVAYEQYF
>TRBJ2-7|TRBV28|TRBD1|.
TGTGCCAGCAGTTCTCGACAGGGGGCAAGGTACGAGCAGTACTTC
CASSSRQGARYEQYF
>TRBJ1-1|TRBV27|.|.
TGTGCCAGCAGCACAGGGTATGAAGCTTTCTTT
CASSTGYEAFF
>TRBJ2-5|TRBV24-1|.|.
TGTGCCACCGAGGATAGCGGACACGGCCAAGAGACCCAGTACTTC
CATEDSGHGQETQYF
>TRBJ1-6|TRBV30|TRBD1|.
TGTGCCTGGAGTGGACAGGGGGGAGCTAATTCACCCCTCCACTTT
CAWSGQGGANSPLHF
>TRBJ1-2|TRBV6-2/TRBV6-3|.|few
TGTGCCAGCAGCCCAACCGGGTTTGGCTACACCTTC
CASSPTGFGYTF
>TRBJ1-1|TRBV27|.|.
TGTGCCAGCAGTTCCTACGACGGAGGGACTGAAGCTTTCTTT
CASSSYDGGTEAFF
>TRBJ1-2|TRBV20-1|.|few
TGCAGTGCTAGAGATTGGGAGTTGAACTATGGCTACACCTTC
CSARDWELNYGYTF
>TRBJ2-7|TRBV20-1|.|few
TGCAGTGCCCTAACTCGACAGGAGTTGGGGGAGCAGTACTTC
CSALTRQELGEQYF
>TRBJ2-3|TRBV4-2|TRBD2|once
TGTGCCAGCAGCCAAGAGCGGGAGGGCCTCACAGATACGCAGTATTTT
CASSQEREGLTDTQYF